The 20 T cell receptor beta chains below all came from one sample that was sequenced in a study of siplizumab effects on memory and regulatory T cells. Here immunoSEQ multiplex PCR was the method, and the copy in TCRdb shows in-frame clones only, minus some. The table has roughly 18,000 clones, more than 35% seen once. These receptors' targets are unknown. An approximately 6-day coculture at 37°C was performed with the mixed lymphocyte reaction cells. Input material: CFSE-low (dividing) CD4+ T cells sorted from an allogeneic mixed lymphocyte reaction. Receptors were obtained from a human donor in good health; the cells came from an allogeneic mixed lymphocyte reaction.

This clone has a handful of counts. The chain employs TRBV4-1 and TRBJ2-1; maybe TRBD2 (5 bases). CDR3 length: 15 amino acids. V dropped 0 bases and J dropped 8 bases, with 14 bases sitting between them. The germline V gene has CDR1 MGHRA and CDR2 YSYEKL. CDR3 amino acids: CASSQDPRGLDEQFF. The CDR3 nucleotides are TGCGCCAGCAGCCAAGATCCTCGGGGTCTGGATGAGCAGTTCTTC.

This clone came up a few times. The chain couples TRBV7-9 to TRBJ1-2; D call uncertain. The germline V gene encodes CDR1 SEHNR and CDR2 FQNEAQ (reference sequence). This CDR3 region has 13 residues. Trimming left V 5 bases short and J 8 bases short, with 15 bases between. The CDR3 spells CASSAGGSAGYTF. The DNA of the CDR3 is TGTGCCAGCAGCGCCGGCGGCTCGGCGGGCTACACCTTC.

The V call is TRBV6-1, the J call TRBJ2-3; D uncertain. CDR3 length: 13 amino acids. Germline loops: CDR1 MNHNS, CDR2 SASEGT. Trimming cost V 3 bases and J 4 bases, with 8 bases left between them. For the CDR3, the DNA is TGTGCCAGCAGTGAGGGTTTTGCAGATACGCAGTATTTT. It is translated as CASSEGFADTQYF.

This clone was seen a handful of times. The CDR3 DNA is TGTGCCAGCTCACCGCAACAGGGGGCTCTGGTATTCGAGCAGTACTTC. The encoded protein is CASSPQQGALVFEQYF. The chain carries TRBV18 and TRBJ2-7, with TRBD1 matching over 9 bases. Germline CDR1 and CDR2: KGHSH and LQKENI. This CDR3 contains 16 residues. V lost 3 bases to trimming and J lost 6 bases; unmatched junction nucleotides: 12.

This chain uses TRBV30 with TRBJ1-1; possible D gene TRBD1, 6 bases. The CDR3 covers 13 residues. The germline V gene has CDR1 GTSNPN and CDR2 SVGIG (reference sequence). The ends were cut back, 0 bases at V and 4 bases at J, with 9 bases in the middle. The chain's CDR3 is CAWSVQGTTEAFF. CDR3 nucleotide sequence: TGTGCCTGGAGTGTTCAGGGGACCACTGAAGCTTTCTTT.

The rearrangement joins TRBV7-3 to TRBJ1-6; D might be TRBD1 (5 bases). This CDR3 has 13 amino acids. V was cut by 5 bases and J by 12 bases, with 14 bases left in between. Germline V gene data show CDR1 as SGHTA and CDR2 as FQGTGA. The CDR3 nucleotides are TGTGCCAGCAGCCCTCAAACAGGCTTACCCCTCCACTTT. Its translation is CASSPQTGLPLHF. The full variable domain, its missing parts supplied by reference TRBV7-3 and TRBJ1-6, is GAGVSQTPSNKVTEKGKYVELRCDPISGHTALYWYRQSLGQGPEFLIYFQGTGAADDSGLPNDRFFAVRPEGSVSTLKIQRTERGDSAVYLCASSPQTGLPLHFGNGTRLTVT.

The rearrangement joins TRBV19 to TRBJ1-6; 7 nucleotides align to TRBD1. Trimming took 3 bases from V and 8 from J; bases not matched to a gene: 7. Germline V gene lookup returns CDR1 LNHDA and CDR2 SQIVND (reference sequence). This CDR3 contains 15 residues. CDR3 DNA sequence: TGTGCCAGTAGTATTATTGACAGGGATGATTCACCCCTCCACTTT. Amino acid sequence: CASSIIDRDDSPLHF.

CDR3 DNA sequence: TGCGCCAGCAGCGCCGGGCACCAAGAGACCCAGTACTTC. The encoded protein is CASSAGHQETQYF. The chain has TRBV4-3 and TRBJ2-5, with no clear D. V lost 5 bases and J 0 bases, leaving 7 bases between the germline ends. CDR3 size: 13 residues. Germline lookup yields CDR1 LGHNA and CDR2 YSLEER.

This chain connects TRBV21-1 to TRBJ2-3; the table's D gene call, TRBD1, was not cross checked with the DNA. TRBV21-1 is given as a pseudogene. The CDR3 runs to 16 residues. The CDR3, as DNA: TGTGCCAGCAGCAAAAAACAGGGGCCGGGGGCAGATACGCAGTATTTT. Residues: CASSKKQGPGADTQYF.

This clone was counted only a few times. This rearrangement joins TRBV10-1 to TRBJ2-2; D is perhaps TRBD1 or TRBD2 (5 bases each). The CDR3 extends over 13 amino acids. The germline V gene encodes CDR1 WNHNN and CDR2 SYGVQD (reference sequence). Trimming removed 8 bases from V and 2 bases from J, with 9 bases in between. The CDR3 sequence is CASRRGNTGELFF. The CDR3 DNA is TGCGCCAGCCGACGGGGCAACACCGGGGAGCTGTTTTTT.

The rearrangement links TRBV2 to TRBJ1-4; TRBD1 aligns across 10 bases. The CDR3 runs 15 residues. Germline V lookup: CDR1 SNHLY, CDR2 FYNNEI. J was trimmed by 1 base and V by 8 bases; bases with no gene match: 4. The CDR3: CASARDRGTNEKLFF. DNA of the CDR3: TGTGCCAGCGCCCGGGACAGGGGAACTAATGAAAAACTGTTTTTT. Filled out from reference TRBV2 and TRBJ1-4, the complete variable domain reads EPEVTQTPSHQVTQMGQEVILRCVPISNHLYFYWYRQILGQKVEFLVSFYNNEISEKSEIFDDQFSVERPDGSNFTLKIRSTKLEDSAMYFCASARDRGTNEKLFFGSGTQLSVL.

This clone was detected a few times. V gene TRBV2 combines with J gene TRBJ2-4, with D tentatively TRBD2 (5 bases). Trimming took off 2 bases at V and 9 bases at J, with 11 bases between the two ends. CDR3 length: 13 amino acids. Germline V gives CDR1 SNHLY, CDR2 FYNNEI. CDR3 residues: CASSERPEGIQYF. The DNA for the CDR3 is TGTGCCAGCAGTGAAAGACCAGAGGGCATTCAGTACTTC.

The chain combines TRBV7-9 with TRBJ1-2; 7 nucleotides align to TRBD1. Germline CDR1 is SEHNR and CDR2 is FQNEAQ (reference sequence). This CDR3 spans 12 amino acids. With 3 bases clipped from V and 11 bases from J, the junction kept 6 bases outside the gene matches. Here the CDR3 reads CASSFGTEWYTF. Here the CDR3 DNA reads TGTGCCAGCAGCTTTGGGACAGAGTGGTACACCTTC.

This clone was seen a handful of times. This chain joins TRBV11-1 and TRBJ1-4; D ambiguous. Trimming pared 8 bases from V and 8 bases from J, leaving 12 bases between. This CDR3 is built from 12 residues. Germline V gives CDR1 SGHAT, CDR2 FQDESV (reference sequence). The CDR3 protein is CASSETQEKLFF. The CDR3 coding sequence is TGTGCCAGCTCTGAGACCCAGGAAAAACTGTTTTTT.

The chain links TRBV6-1 to TRBJ2-5; D unresolved. The CDR3 has 13 residues. Germline CDR1 reads MNHNS; CDR2 reads SASEGT. The V gene lost 6 bases and the J gene lost 1 base, with 9 bases spanning the gap. CDR3: CASRKTAQETQYF. The CDR3 DNA is TGTGCCAGCAGGAAAACAGCCCAAGAGACCCAGTACTTC.

This clone has only a few counts. The chain uses TRBV15 and TRBJ2-7; D may match TRBD1 or TRBD2 (5 bases each). This CDR3 comprises 13 residues. V was shortened by 5 bases and J by 3 bases, with 11 bases between the two germline ends. Germline CDR1 is LNHNV and CDR2 is YYDKDF (reference sequence). CDR3 residues: CATSRDQNYEQYF. CDR3 sequence (DNA): TGTGCCACCAGCCGGGACCAAAACTACGAGCAGTACTTC.

In this sample, this clone turned up a few times. The CDR3 DNA reads as TGCGCCAGCAGCTTGGATCCGGGGGGCAATCAGCCCCAGCATTTT. Translating it yields CASSLDPGGNQPQHF. This chain connects TRBV5-1 to TRBJ1-5, with a weak D call TRBD1 (5 bases). V was pared by 0 bases and J by 2 bases, with 9 bases between. This CDR3 has 15 amino acids. CDR1 is SGHRS, CDR2 YFSETQ, per germline.

V usage is TRBV7-9 and J usage is TRBJ2-5; no reliable D call. Germline V CDR1 and CDR2: SEHNR, FQNEAQ (reference sequence). Trimming stripped 4 bases from V and 0 bases from J, with 9 bases between. The CDR3 is 14 amino acids. CDR3 coding DNA: TGTGCCAGCAGCTACGGCAGCCACCAAGAGACCCAGTACTTC. It encodes CASSYGSHQETQYF.

The chain carries TRBV30 and TRBJ1-2; D is unclear. The CDR3 is 13 amino acids. CDR1 is GTSNPN, CDR2 SVGIG, per germline (reference sequence). V was clipped by 1 base and J by 8 bases, with 14 bases between them. CDR3 in amino acids: CAWSGTAVGGYTF. The CDR3 coding sequence is TGTGCCTGGAGTGGGACGGCCGTAGGAGGCTACACCTTC.

Only a few counts were recorded for this clone. V usage is TRBV7-7 and J usage is TRBJ2-6, with a tentative D call TRBD2 (5 bases). The V gene lost 10 bases and the J gene lost 2 bases, with 9 bases spanning the gap. From germline, CDR1 is SSHAT and CDR2 FNYEAQ (reference sequence). The CDR3 is made up of 13 amino acids. CDR3 loop: CATEVAGANVLTF. In DNA form, the CDR3 reads TGTGCCACGGAGGTTGCTGGGGCCAACGTCCTGACTTTC.